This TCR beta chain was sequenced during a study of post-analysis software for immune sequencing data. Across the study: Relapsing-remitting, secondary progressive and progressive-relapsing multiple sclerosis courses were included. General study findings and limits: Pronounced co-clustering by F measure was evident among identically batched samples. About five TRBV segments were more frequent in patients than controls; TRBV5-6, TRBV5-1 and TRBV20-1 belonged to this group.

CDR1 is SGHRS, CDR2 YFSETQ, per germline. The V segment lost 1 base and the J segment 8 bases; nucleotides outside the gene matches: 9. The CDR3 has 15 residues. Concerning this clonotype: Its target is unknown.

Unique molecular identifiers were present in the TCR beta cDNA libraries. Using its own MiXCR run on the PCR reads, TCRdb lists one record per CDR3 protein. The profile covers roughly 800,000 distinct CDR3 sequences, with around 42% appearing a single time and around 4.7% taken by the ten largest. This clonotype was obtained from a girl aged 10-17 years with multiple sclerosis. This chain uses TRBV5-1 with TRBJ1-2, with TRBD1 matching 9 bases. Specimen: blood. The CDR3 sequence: CASSLFRDRADGYTF. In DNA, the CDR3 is TGCGCCAGCAGCTTGTTCCGGGACAGGGCGGACGGCTACACCTTC. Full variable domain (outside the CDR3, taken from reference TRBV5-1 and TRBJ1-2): KAGVTQTPRYLIKTRGQQVTLSCSPISGHRSVSWYQQTPGQGLQFLFEYFSETQRNKGNFPGRFSGRQFSNSRSEMNVSTLELGDSALYLCASSLFRDRADGYTFGSGTRLTVV.